This T cell receptor (beta chain) stems from a study of shared clonotypes between healthy human individuals. Per the study methods: ImmunoSEQ only sent back junction sequences with no quality scores, so filtering was done differently. Some clones are missing from TCRdb's copy, which holds only in-frame ones; the method was immunoSEQ multiplex PCR. V, J and clone size reflect that table, while D and trimming were determined from the DNA. In the table there are about 480,000 clones, about four fifths of which are singletons. Germline CDR1 reads MDHEN; CDR2 reads SYDVKM. The CDR3 sequence is 15 residues long. Trimming took off 6 bases at V and 3 bases at J, with 15 bases between the two ends.

The rearrangement joins TRBV28 to TRBJ2-4; TRBD1 might be the D (6 bases). Specimen: PBMCs. This TCR came from a woman aged 40 to 50 in good health. Some clones in this sample may be carry-over from other donors' samples. As DNA, the CDR3 is TGTGCCAGCAGCCCCCAGGGGTTGGACAAAAACATTCAGTACTTC. Translation: CASSPQGLDKNIQYF.